A single sample gave rise to the 10 T cell receptor beta chains below, sequenced in a study of CD8 T cells in ankylosing spondylitis. TCRdb ran MiXCR on the 5' RACE reads and lists one entry per CDR3 protein. The profile covers 250,000 or so distinct CDR3 sequences, with under 20% appearing a single time and over 25% taken by the ten largest. Sequencing was performed on blood, either unsorted or a sorted T cell fraction (not recorded which). The receptors derive from a male donor with ankylosing spondylitis or in good health (not recorded which).

The table lists this clonotype with many counts. V and J are TRBV4-3 and TRBJ2-3; TRBD2 is a possible D gene (5 bases). CDR1 and CDR2 from the germline V gene are LGHNA and YSLEER. The CDR3 is 15 amino acids. V gave up 0 bases and J gave up 0 bases, with 7 bases separating them. CDR3 region: CASSQDRLSTDTQYF. The CDR3 region has the DNA TGCGCCAGCAGCCAAGACCGACTAAGCACAGATACGCAGTATTTT.

This clonotype was found many times. This chain connects TRBV29-1 to TRBJ2-7, with no clear D. The CDR3 spans 11 residues. Trimming shortened V by 7 bases and J by 5 bases, and 12 bases separated the two germline ends. CDR1 is SQVTM, CDR2 ANQGSEA, per germline. CDR3 in DNA: TGCAGCGCCCAAATTGAGGACGAGCAGTACTTC. Its protein is CSAQIEDEQYF.

The rearrangement links TRBV7-9 to TRBJ2-1; 8 bases are a match to TRBD2. Looked up from germline, CDR1 is SEHNR and CDR2 is FQNEAQ (reference sequence). The CDR3 spans 17 residues. The V and J ends lost 1 base and 5 bases, in that order; junction bases with no gene match: 10. The CDR3 coding sequence is TGTGCCAGCAGCTTAGTGGTCGACCTAGCGGGCGACAATGAGCAGTTCTTC. This gives the protein CASSLVVDLAGDNEQFF.

The chain couples TRBV6-5 to TRBJ2-3, with 10 nucleotides matching TRBD2. The germline V gene encodes CDR1 MNHEY and CDR2 SVGAGI. J was trimmed by 2 bases and V by 3 bases; bases with no gene match: 5. This CDR3 is built from 16 residues. The CDR3 region is CASSYGAGGDTDTQYF. The CDR3 DNA is TGTGCCAGCAGTTATGGAGCGGGAGGGGACACAGATACGCAGTATTTT.

The chain combines TRBV4-1 with TRBJ1-4, with D perhaps TRBD1 (5 bases). Trimming removed 1 base from V and 2 bases from J, with 8 bases in between. CDR1 is MGHRA and CDR2 is YSYEKL in the germline V gene. The CDR3 loop spans 15 amino acids. CDR3 sequence (DNA): TGCGCCAGCAGCCAAGTGGGGGGGACTAATGAAAAACTGTTTTTT. It encodes CASSQVGGTNEKLFF.

The chain employs TRBV12-3 or TRBV12-4 and TRBJ1-2, with D tentatively TRBD1 (5 bases). The CDR3 consists of 12 residues. V lost 3 bases and J lost 7, with 9 bases in between. In DNA form, the CDR3 reads TGTGCCAGCAGTTTCGGGGGTGGTGGCTACACCTTC. Amino acid sequence: CASSFGGGGYTF.

This clonotype has a count of ten or more. V is TRBV12-3 or TRBV12-4 and J is TRBJ2-7, with D uncertain. This CDR3 contains 12 residues. Trimming cost V 1 base and J 4 bases, with 5 bases left between them. CDR3 protein: CASSLGTYEQYF. CDR3 in DNA: TGTGCCAGCAGTTTAGGAACTTACGAGCAGTACTTC.

This clonotype was seen a handful of times. J is TRBJ2-2 and V is TRBV6-2 or TRBV6-3, with D possibly called TRBD1 or TRBD2 (5 bases each). Germline lookup yields CDR1 MNHEY and CDR2 SVGEGT. Trimming took off 5 bases at V and 3 bases at J, with 16 bases between the two ends. The length of the CDR3 is 16 residues. As DNA, the CDR3 is TGTGCCAGCAGTAAGCTTGGGGGATTGGACACCGGGGAGCTGTTTTTT. This encodes CASSKLGGLDTGELFF.

This clonotype has just a few counts. The V and J genes are TRBV20-1 and TRBJ2-3; D gene ambiguous. V was pared by 3 bases and J by 4 bases, with 11 bases between. This CDR3 is built from 13 residues. Germline V lookup: CDR1 DFQATT, CDR2 SNEGSKA (reference sequence). CDR3 coding DNA: TGCAGTGCTAGGGGGTGGGAAGCAGATACGCAGTATTTT. Translated: CSARGWEADTQYF.

This clonotype was counted many times. The gene calls are TRBV2 and TRBJ2-1, with a possible D match to TRBD1 (6 bases). Germline loops: CDR1 SNHLY, CDR2 FYNNEI. V lost 5 bases to trimming and J lost 1 base, with 12 bases between them. The CDR3 runs to 15 residues. The chain's CDR3 is CASSPGTTSYNEQFF. The CDR3 DNA reads TGTGCCAGCAGTCCCGGGACAACTTCCTACAATGAGCAGTTCTTC.